This T cell receptor beta chain was identified during a study of control samples from healthy donors and cancer patients. Germline V gene sequence: CDR1 MDHEN, CDR2 SYDVKM. The ends were cut back, 6 bases at V and 0 bases at J, with 9 bases in the middle. This CDR3 is built from 14 residues. Only in-frame clones appear in the TCRdb table, and some are missing; sequencing was by immunoSEQ multiplex PCR. The profile shows about 54,000 clones, around 96% of them singletons. The sample was blood. V gene TRBV28 combines with J gene TRBJ1-3; no definite D call. This receptor was identified in a woman in her twenties or thirties in good health. The CDR3 sequence is CASSPSGSGNTIYF. CDR3 DNA sequence: TGTGCCAGCAGCCCGAGCGGCTCTGGAAACACCATATATTTT.